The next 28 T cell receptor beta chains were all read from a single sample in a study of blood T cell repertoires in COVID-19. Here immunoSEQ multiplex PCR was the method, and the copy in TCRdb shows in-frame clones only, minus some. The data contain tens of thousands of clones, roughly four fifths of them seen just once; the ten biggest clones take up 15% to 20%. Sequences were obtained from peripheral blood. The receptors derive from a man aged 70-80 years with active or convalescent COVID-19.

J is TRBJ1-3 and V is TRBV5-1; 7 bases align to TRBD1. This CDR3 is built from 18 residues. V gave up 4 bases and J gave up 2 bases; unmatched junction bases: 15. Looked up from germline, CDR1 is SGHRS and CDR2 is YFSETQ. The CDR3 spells CASSRSLVTGFTGNTIYF. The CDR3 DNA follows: TGCGCCAGCAGCAGAAGCCTTGTGACAGGGTTTACTGGAAACACCATATATTTT.

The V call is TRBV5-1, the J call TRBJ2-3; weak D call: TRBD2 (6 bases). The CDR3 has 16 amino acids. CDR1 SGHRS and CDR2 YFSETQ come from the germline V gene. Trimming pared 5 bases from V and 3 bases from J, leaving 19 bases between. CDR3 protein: CASSFGTLLNTDTQYF. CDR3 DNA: TGCGCCAGCAGTTTTGGGACTTTACTTAATACAGATACGCAGTATTTT.

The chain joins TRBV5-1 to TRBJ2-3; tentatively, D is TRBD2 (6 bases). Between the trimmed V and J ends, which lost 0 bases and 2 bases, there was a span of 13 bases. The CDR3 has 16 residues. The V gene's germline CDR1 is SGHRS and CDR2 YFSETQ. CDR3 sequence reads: CASSLGSSAATDTQYF. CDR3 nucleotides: TGCGCCAGCAGCTTGGGTTCTAGCGCTGCCACAGATACGCAGTATTTT.

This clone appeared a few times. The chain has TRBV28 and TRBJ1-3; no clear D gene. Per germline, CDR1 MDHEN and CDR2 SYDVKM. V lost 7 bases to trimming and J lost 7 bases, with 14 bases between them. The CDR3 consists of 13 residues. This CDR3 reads CASKQSSGNTIYF. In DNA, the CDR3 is TGTGCCAGCAAGCAGTCCTCGGGGAACACCATATATTTT.

This chain's CDR3 is CATSDRGLRSYEQYF. The CDR3 DNA reads TGTGCCACCAGCGACAGGGGTTTACGATCCTACGAGCAGTACTTC. The V gene is TRBV15, the J gene TRBJ2-7; 8 bases agree with TRBD1. The CDR3 is 15 amino acids. Germline V CDR1 and CDR2: LNHNV, YYDKDF (reference sequence). Trimming cost V 5 bases and J 1 base; bases outside gene matches: 7.

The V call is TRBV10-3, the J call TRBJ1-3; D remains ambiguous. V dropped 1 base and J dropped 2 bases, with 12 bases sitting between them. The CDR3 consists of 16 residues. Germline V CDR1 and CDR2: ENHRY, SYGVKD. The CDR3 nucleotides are TGTGCCATCAGTGAGTATGGGCAAGACGCTGGAAACACCATATATTTT. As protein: CAISEYGQDAGNTIYF.

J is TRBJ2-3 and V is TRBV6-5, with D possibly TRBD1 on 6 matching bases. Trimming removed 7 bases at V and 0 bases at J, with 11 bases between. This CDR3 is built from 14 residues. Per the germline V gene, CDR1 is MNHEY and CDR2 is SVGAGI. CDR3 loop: CASTKGQSTDTQYF. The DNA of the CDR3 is TGTGCCAGCACCAAAGGACAGAGCACAGATACGCAGTATTTT.

The CDR3 sequence: CASSQDVGGSGELFF. For the CDR3, the DNA is TGCGCCAGCAGCCAAGATGTAGGAGGATCCGGGGAGCTGTTTTTT. The chain links TRBV4-1 to TRBJ2-2, with D perhaps matching TRBD2 (5 bases). The CDR3 length is 15 residues. Germline assignment: CDR1 MGHRA and CDR2 YSYEKL. Trimming cost V 0 bases and J 6 bases, with 11 bases left between them.

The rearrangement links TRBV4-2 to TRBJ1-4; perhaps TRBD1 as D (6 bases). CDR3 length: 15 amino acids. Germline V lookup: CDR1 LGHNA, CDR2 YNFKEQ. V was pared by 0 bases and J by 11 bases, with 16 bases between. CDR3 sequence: CASSQDPRQAGKLFF. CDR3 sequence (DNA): TGTGCCAGCAGCCAAGACCCCCGACAGGCCGGGAAACTGTTTTTT.

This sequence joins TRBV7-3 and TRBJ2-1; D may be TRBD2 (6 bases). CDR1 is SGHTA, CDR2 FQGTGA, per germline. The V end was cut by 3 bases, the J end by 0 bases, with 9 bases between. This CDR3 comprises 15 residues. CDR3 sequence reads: CASSLSGSSYNEQFF. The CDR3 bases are TGTGCCAGCAGCTTGTCCGGGAGCTCCTACAATGAGCAGTTCTTC. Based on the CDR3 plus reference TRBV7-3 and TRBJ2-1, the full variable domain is GAGVSQTPSNKVTEKGKYVELRCDPISGHTALYWYRQSLGQGPEFLIYFQGTGAADDSGLPNDRFFAVRPEGSVSTLKIQRTERGDSAVYLCASSLSGSSYNEQFFGPGTRLTVL.

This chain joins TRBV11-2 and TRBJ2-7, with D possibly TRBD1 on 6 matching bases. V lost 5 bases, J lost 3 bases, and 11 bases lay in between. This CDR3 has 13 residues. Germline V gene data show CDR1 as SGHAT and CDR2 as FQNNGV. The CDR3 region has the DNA TGTGCCAGCAGCCCCGACAGGAACTACGAGCAGTACTTC. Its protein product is CASSPDRNYEQYF.

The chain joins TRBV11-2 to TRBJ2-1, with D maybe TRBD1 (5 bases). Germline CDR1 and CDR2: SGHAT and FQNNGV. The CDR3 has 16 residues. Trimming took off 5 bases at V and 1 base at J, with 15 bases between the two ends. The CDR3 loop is CASSQSQGLSYNEQFF. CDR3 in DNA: TGTGCCAGCAGCCAATCTCAGGGTTTGTCCTACAATGAGCAGTTCTTC.

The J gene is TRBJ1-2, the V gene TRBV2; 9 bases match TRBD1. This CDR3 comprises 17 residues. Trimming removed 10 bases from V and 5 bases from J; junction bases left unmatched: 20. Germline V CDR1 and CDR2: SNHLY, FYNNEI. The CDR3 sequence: CATLDPGTGIGVYGYTF. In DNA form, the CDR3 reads TGTGCCACTCTAGATCCCGGGACAGGGATTGGAGTGTATGGCTACACCTTC.

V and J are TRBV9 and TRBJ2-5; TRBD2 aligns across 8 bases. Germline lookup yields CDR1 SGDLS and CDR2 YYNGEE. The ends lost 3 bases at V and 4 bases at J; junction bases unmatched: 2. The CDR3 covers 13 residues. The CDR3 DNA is TGTGCCAGCAGCGGCGGGACTAGAGAGACCCAGTACTTC. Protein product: CASSGGTRETQYF.

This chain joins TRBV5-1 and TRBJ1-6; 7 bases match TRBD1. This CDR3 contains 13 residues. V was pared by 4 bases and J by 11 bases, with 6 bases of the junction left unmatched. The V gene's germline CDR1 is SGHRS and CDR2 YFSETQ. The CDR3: CASSLDRSAPLHF. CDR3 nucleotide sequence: TGCGCCAGCAGCCTGGACAGGTCCGCACCCCTCCACTTT.

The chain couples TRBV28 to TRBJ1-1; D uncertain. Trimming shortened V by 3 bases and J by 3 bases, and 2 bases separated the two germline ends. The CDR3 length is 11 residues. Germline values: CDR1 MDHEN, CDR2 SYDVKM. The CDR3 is CASSFYTEAFF. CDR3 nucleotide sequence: TGTGCCAGCAGTTTCTACACTGAAGCTTTCTTT.

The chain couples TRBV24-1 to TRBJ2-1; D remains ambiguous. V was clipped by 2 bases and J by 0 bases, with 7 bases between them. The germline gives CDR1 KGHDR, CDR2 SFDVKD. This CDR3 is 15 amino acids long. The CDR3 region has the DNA TGTGCCACCAGTGATTCACAGAGCTCCTACAATGAGCAGTTCTTC. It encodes CATSDSQSSYNEQFF.

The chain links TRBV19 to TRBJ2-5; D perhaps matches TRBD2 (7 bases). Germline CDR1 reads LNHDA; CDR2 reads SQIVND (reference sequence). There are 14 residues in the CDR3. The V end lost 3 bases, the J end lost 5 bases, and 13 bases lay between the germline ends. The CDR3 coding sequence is TGTGCCAGTAGTATCGGGGGGCTTAGGGAGACCCAGTACTTC. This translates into CASSIGGLRETQYF. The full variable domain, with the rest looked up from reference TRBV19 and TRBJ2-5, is DGGITQSPKYLFRKEGQNVTLSCEQNLNHDAMYWYRQDPGQGLRLIYYSQIVNDFQKGDIAEGYSVSREKKESFPLTVTSAQKNPTAFYLCASSIGGLRETQYFGPGTRLLVL.

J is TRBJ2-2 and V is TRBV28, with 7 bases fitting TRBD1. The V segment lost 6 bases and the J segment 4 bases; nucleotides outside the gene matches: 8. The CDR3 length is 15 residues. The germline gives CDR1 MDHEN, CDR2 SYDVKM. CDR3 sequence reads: CASRSGTAVTGELFF. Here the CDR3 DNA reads TGTGCCAGCAGATCCGGGACAGCAGTCACCGGGGAGCTGTTTTTT.

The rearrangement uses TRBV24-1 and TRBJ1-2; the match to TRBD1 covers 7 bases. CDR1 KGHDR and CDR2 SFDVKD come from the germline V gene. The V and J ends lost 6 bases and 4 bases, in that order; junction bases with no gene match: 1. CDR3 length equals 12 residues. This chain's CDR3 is CATSRDSYGYTF. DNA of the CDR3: TGTGCCACCAGTCGGGACAGCTATGGCTACACCTTC.

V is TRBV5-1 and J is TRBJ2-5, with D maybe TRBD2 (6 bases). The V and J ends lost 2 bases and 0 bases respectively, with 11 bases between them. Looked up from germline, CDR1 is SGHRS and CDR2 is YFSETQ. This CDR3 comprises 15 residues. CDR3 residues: CASSLDGGNQETQYF. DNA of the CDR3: TGCGCCAGCAGCTTAGACGGGGGAAACCAAGAGACCCAGTACTTC. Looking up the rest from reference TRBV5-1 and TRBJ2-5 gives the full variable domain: KAGVTQTPRYLIKTRGQQVTLSCSPISGHRSVSWYQQTPGQGLQFLFEYFSETQRNKGNFPGRFSGRQFSNSRSEMNVSTLELGDSALYLCASSLDGGNQETQYFGPGTRLLVL.

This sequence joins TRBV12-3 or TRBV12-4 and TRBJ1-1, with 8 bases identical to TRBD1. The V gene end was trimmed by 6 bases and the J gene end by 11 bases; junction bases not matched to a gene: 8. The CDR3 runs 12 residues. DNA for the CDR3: TGTGCCAGCAGAGCCCCAGGGGGCACGGCTTTCTTT. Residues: CASRAPGGTAFF.

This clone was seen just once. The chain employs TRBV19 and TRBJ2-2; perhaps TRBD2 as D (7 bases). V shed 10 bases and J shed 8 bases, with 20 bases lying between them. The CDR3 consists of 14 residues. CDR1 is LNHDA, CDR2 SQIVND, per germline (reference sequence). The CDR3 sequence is CATKGGAMIGELFF. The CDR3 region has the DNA TGTGCCACGAAAGGGGGGGCAATGATTGGGGAGCTGTTTTTT. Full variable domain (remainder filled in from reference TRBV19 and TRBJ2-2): DGGITQSPKYLFRKEGQNVTLSCEQNLNHDAMYWYRQDPGQGLRLIYYSQIVNDFQKGDIAEGYSVSREKKESFPLTVTSAQKNPTAFYLCATKGGAMIGELFFGEGSRLTVL.

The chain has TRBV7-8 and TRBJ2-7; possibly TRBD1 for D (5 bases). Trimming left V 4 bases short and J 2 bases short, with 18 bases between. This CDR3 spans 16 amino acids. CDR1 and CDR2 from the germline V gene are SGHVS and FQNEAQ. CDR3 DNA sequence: TGTGCCAGCAGCTCCCGCAGGGTGTCTCCTCCCTACGAGCAGTACTTC. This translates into CASSSRRVSPPYEQYF.

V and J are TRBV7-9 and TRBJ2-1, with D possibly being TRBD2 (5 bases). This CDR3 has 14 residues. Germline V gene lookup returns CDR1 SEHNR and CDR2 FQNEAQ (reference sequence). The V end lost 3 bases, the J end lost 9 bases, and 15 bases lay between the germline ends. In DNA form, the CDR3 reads TGTGCCAGCAGCTTCGACTATCATGTTGGTGAGCAGTTCTTC. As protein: CASSFDYHVGEQFF.

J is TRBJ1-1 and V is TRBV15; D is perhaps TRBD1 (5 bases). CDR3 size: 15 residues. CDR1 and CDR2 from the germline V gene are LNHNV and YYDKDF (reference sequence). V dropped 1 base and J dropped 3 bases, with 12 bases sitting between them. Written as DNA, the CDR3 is TGTGCCACCAGCAGAGCCGACCCAGGGTACACTGAAGCTTTCTTT. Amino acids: CATSRADPGYTEAFF.

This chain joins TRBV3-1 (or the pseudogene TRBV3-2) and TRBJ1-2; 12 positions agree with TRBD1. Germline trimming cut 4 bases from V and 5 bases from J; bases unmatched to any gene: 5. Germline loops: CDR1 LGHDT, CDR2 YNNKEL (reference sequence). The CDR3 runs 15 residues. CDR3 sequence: CASSRDRGHHYGYTF. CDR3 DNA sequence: TGTGCCAGCAGCCGGGACAGGGGGCATCATTATGGCTACACCTTC.

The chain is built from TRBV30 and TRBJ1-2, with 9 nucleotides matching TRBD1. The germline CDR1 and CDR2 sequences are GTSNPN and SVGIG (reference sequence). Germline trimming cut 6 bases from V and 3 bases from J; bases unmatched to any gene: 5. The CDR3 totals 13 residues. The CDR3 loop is CACSTGGDYGYTF. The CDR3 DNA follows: TGTGCCTGCTCGACAGGGGGTGACTATGGCTACACCTTC.